What follows are 21 T cell receptor beta chains derived from one specimen sequenced in a study of cytomegalovirus exposure and HLA in healthy donors. The PCR ran on 60 Vbeta and 13 Jbeta primers. Sequencing used immunoSEQ multiplex PCR; TCRdb keeps in-frame clones, though not all of them. The sample consists of under 200,000 clones, roughly four fifths of them appearing once. The specimen was PBMCs. Source of these receptors: a middle-aged woman in good health and CMV-seronegative.

The chain recombines TRBV18 with TRBJ1-6; D possibly corresponds to TRBD1 (6 bases). V gave up 2 bases and J gave up 8 bases, with 13 bases separating them. CDR1 and CDR2 from the germline V gene are KGHSH and LQKENI. The CDR3 sequence is 15 residues long. The CDR3 here is CASSPTSGDDSPLHF. CDR3 in DNA: TGTGCCAGCTCACCAACTTCAGGGGATGATTCACCCCTCCACTTT.

This clone was detected once. V gene TRBV4-2 combines with J gene TRBJ2-1, with D possibly being TRBD1 (7 bases). Germline CDR1 reads LGHNA; CDR2 reads YNFKEQ. The CDR3 sequence is 15 residues long. V lost 5 bases and J 6 bases, leaving 17 bases between the germline ends. Here the CDR3 DNA reads TGTGCCAGCAGCAAGGGGGCTAGCGTTCGCAATGAGCAGTTCTTC. Translating it yields CASSKGASVRNEQFF.

The chain employs TRBV5-1 and TRBJ1-5, with a possible D match to TRBD1 (5 bases). V lost 0 bases, J lost 4 bases, and 11 bases lay in between. Germline loops: CDR1 SGHRS, CDR2 YFSETQ. The CDR3 sequence is 15 residues long. The CDR3 spells CASSLDGGVNQPQHF. Written as DNA, the CDR3 is TGCGCCAGCAGCTTGGACGGGGGGGTGAATCAGCCCCAGCATTTT.

This chain joins TRBV5-1 and TRBJ2-1; D possibly corresponds to TRBD2 (5 bases). V was cut by 0 bases and J by 9 bases, with 19 bases left in between. Germline values: CDR1 SGHRS, CDR2 YFSETQ. The CDR3 has 16 residues. As DNA, the CDR3 is TGCGCCAGCAGCTTGGTTGCGTGGACTCCCGAAGGTGAGCAGTTCTTC. Its protein is CASSLVAWTPEGEQFF.

The chain uses TRBV2 and TRBJ2-3; 8 bases match TRBD1. V lost 8 bases and J lost 0; bases outside the gene matches: 4. This CDR3 has 14 amino acids. CDR1 is SNHLY, CDR2 FYNNEI, per germline. The CDR3 is CASRRQGSTDTQYF. DNA of the CDR3: TGTGCCAGCCGCCGACAGGGGAGCACAGATACGCAGTATTTT.

This clone was recorded many times. Other DNA sequences from this sample encode an identical CDR3 as well. The V call is TRBV4-1, the J call TRBJ2-7, with 15 bases fitting TRBD2. The V gene end was trimmed by 4 bases and the J gene end by 1 base; junction bases not matched to a gene: 2. The CDR3 length is 16 residues. Germline CDR1 reads MGHRA; CDR2 reads YSYEKL. The CDR3 region has the DNA TGCGCCAGCAGCCGAGGGACTAGCGGGGGGTCCTACGAGCAGTACTTC. Amino acid sequence: CASSRGTSGGSYEQYF.

CDR3 bases: TGTGCCAGCAGCTTAGCGGGGGGGCTTAATGAGCAGTTCTTC. It translates to CASSLAGGLNEQFF. This sequence joins TRBV11-3 and TRBJ2-1; TRBD2 agrees at 8 bases. Unmatched junction bases numbered 3, after V lost 1 base and J lost 7 bases. The CDR3 length is 14 residues. The germline CDR1 and CDR2 sequences are SGHNT and YENEEA. The variable domain in full, completed from reference TRBV11-3 and TRBJ2-1, reads EAGVVQSPRYKIIEKKQPVAFWCNPISGHNTLYWYLQNLGQGPELLIRYENEEAVDDSQLPKDRFSAERLKGVDSTLKIQPAELGDSAVYLCASSLAGGLNEQFFGPGTRLTVL.

Concerning this clone: Compared with germline, one end of the junction differs, possibly owing to a read error. The CDR3 bases are TGTTCCAGCAGCCCAGACGGGGGGAATGAGCAGTTCTTC. Its translation: CSSSPDGGNEQFF. The chain uses TRBV7-9 and TRBJ2-1, with 7 bases lining up with TRBD2. The CDR3 is 13 residues long. Germline V gene lookup returns CDR1 SEHNR and CDR2 FQNEAQ (reference sequence). Full variable domain (rest looked up from reference TRBV7-9 and TRBJ2-1): DTGVSQNPRHKITKRGQNVTFRCDPISEHNRLYWYRQTLGQGPEFLTYFQNEAQLEKSRLLSDRFSAERPKGSFSTLEIQRTEQGDSAMYLCSSSPDGGNEQFFGPGTRLTVL.

Only a few counts were recorded for this clone. V and J are TRBV5-4 and TRBJ1-1; D perhaps matches TRBD1 (6 bases). Trimming shortened V by 0 bases and J by 4 bases, and 16 bases separated the two germline ends. Per germline, CDR1 SGHNT and CDR2 YYREEE (reference sequence). This CDR3 has 16 residues. Written as DNA, the CDR3 is TGTGCCAGCAGCTTGGTCAGGGGCCTGCCGAGCACTGAAGCTTTCTTT. This encodes CASSLVRGLPSTEAFF.

The gene calls are TRBV2 and TRBJ1-2; no definite D call. The V end was cut by 3 bases, the J end by 4 bases, with 9 bases between. CDR3 length: 13 residues. The V gene's germline CDR1 is SNHLY and CDR2 FYNNEI. CDR3 sequence reads: CASSDIRSYGYTF. The CDR3 DNA sequence: TGTGCCAGCAGTGACATACGTAGCTATGGCTACACCTTC. The variable domain in full, completed from reference TRBV2 and TRBJ1-2, reads EPEVTQTPSHQVTQMGQEVILRCVPISNHLYFYWYRQILGQKVEFLVSFYNNEISEKSEIFDDQFSVERPDGSNFTLKIRSTKLEDSAMYFCASSDIRSYGYTFGSGTRLTVV.

J is TRBJ2-1 and V is TRBV10-2; D gene ambiguous. The length of the CDR3 is 13 residues. The V gene's germline CDR1 is WSHSY and CDR2 SAAADI. The ends were cut back, 7 bases at V and 0 bases at J, with 7 bases in the middle. CDR3 nucleotides: TGCGCCAGCACGCTAAGCTCCTACAATGAGCAGTTCTTC. Translation gives CASTLSSYNEQFF.

This chain joins TRBV5-4 and TRBJ2-5, with TRBD2 identical over 7 bases. This CDR3 region has 15 residues. After removal of 2 bases from V and 3 bases from J, the junction contained 7 bases not matched to a gene. Germline loops: CDR1 SGHNT, CDR2 YYREEE (reference sequence). Written as DNA, the CDR3 is TGTGCCAGCAGCTTTCAGCGGGGCATCGAAGAGACCCAGTACTTC. This sequence encodes CASSFQRGIEETQYF.

The chain is built from TRBV5-1 and TRBJ2-7; 7 bases fit TRBD1. In germline, CDR1 is SGHRS, CDR2 YFSETQ. The V segment lost 4 bases and the J segment 0 bases; nucleotides outside the gene matches: 4. The CDR3 is made up of 14 amino acids. The CDR3 DNA reads as TGCGCCAGCAGCCCGGGACAGAGCTCCTACGAGCAGTACTTC. This sequence encodes CASSPGQSSYEQYF. Supplemented by reference TRBV5-1 and TRBJ2-7, the full variable domain reads KAGVTQTPRYLIKTRGQQVTLSCSPISGHRSVSWYQQTPGQGLQFLFEYFSETQRNKGNFPGRFSGRQFSNSRSEMNVSTLELGDSALYLCASSPGQSSYEQYFGPGTRLTVT.

V and J are TRBV5-6 and TRBJ1-5; D is perhaps TRBD1 (6 bases). The CDR3 runs to 16 residues. Germline lookup yields CDR1 SGHDT and CDR2 YYEEEE. With 3 bases removed from V and 0 bases from J, the gap between germline ends came to 13 bases. The CDR3 coding sequence is TGTGCCAGCAGCTCGACAGGAGAATATAGCAATCAGCCCCAGCATTTT. It translates to CASSSTGEYSNQPQHF.

This clone came up once. The chain carries TRBV18 and TRBJ1-4; D gene uncertain. This CDR3 contains 14 residues. V shed 3 bases and J shed 4 bases, with 9 bases lying between them. CDR1 is KGHSH and CDR2 is LQKENI in the germline V gene. The CDR3 is CASSPNEGNEKLFF. CDR3 bases: TGTGCCAGCTCACCGAACGAGGGTAATGAAAAACTGTTTTTT.

The chain couples TRBV5-1 to TRBJ2-5; 11 positions agree with TRBD2. V was clipped by 2 bases and J by 5 bases; unmatched bases: 2. The CDR3 runs 14 residues. The germline gives CDR1 SGHRS, CDR2 YFSETQ. The CDR3 coding sequence is TGCGCCAGCAGCTTTAGCGGGGGGGATGAGACCCAGTACTTC. Encoded protein: CASSFSGGDETQYF.

J is TRBJ2-5 and V is TRBV7-2; 7 bases align to TRBD1. The CDR3 covers 14 residues. Trimming took 1 base from V and 6 from J; bases not matched to a gene: 5. The germline gives CDR1 SGHTA, CDR2 FQGNSA. CDR3 in DNA: TGTGCCAGCAGCTTAGTCGGGGACAGTCAGACCCAGTACTTC. Translation gives CASSLVGDSQTQYF.

This clone was picked up one time. The V gene is TRBV6-5, the J gene TRBJ1-1; no reliable D call. With 6 bases removed from V and 0 bases from J, the gap between germline ends came to 8 bases. The CDR3 totals 13 residues. Germline assignment: CDR1 MNHEY and CDR2 SVGAGI. CDR3 DNA: TGTGCCAGCAGGGCAACAATGAACACTGAAGCTTTCTTT. Amino acids: CASRATMNTEAFF.

The chain links TRBV11-1 to TRBJ1-5; perhaps TRBD1 as D (5 bases). CDR1 is SGHAT and CDR2 is FQDESV in the germline V gene (reference sequence). The CDR3 runs to 16 residues. The V end was cut by 1 base, the J end by 1 base, with 11 bases between. The chain's CDR3 is CASSLGRGRSNQPQHF. In DNA, the CDR3 is TGTGCCAGCAGCTTAGGAAGGGGAAGGAGCAATCAGCCCCAGCATTTT.

The genes are TRBV29-1 and TRBJ2-2, with TRBD1 matching over 8 bases. Unmatched junction bases numbered 4, after V lost 4 bases and J lost 6 bases. Germline loops: CDR1 SQVTM, CDR2 ANQGSEA. This CDR3 contains 13 residues. CDR3 in amino acids: CSVAQGAPGELFF. The CDR3 DNA follows: TGCAGCGTTGCTCAGGGGGCTCCCGGGGAGCTGTTTTTT.

The V and J genes are TRBV6-1 and TRBJ1-1, with a weak D call TRBD1 (5 bases). Germline V gives CDR1 MNHNS, CDR2 SASEGT. Trimming pared 4 bases from V and 0 bases from J, leaving 6 bases between. This CDR3 is built from 13 residues. This CDR3 reads CASSGQLNTEAFF. CDR3 nucleotides: TGTGCCAGCAGTGGACAGCTGAACACTGAAGCTTTCTTT.